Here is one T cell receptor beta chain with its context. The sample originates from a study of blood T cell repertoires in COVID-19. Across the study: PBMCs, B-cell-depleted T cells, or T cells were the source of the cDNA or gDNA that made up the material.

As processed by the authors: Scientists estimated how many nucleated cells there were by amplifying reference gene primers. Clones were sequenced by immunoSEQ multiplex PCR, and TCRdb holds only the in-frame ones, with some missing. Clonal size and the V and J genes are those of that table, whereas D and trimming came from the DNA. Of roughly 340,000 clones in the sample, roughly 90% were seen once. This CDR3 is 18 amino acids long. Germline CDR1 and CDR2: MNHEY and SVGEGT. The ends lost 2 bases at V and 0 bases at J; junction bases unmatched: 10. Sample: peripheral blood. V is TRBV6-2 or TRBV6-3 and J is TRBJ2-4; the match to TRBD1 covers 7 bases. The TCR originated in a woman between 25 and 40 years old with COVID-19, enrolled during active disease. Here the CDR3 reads CASSYLGTANLAKNIQYF. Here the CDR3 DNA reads TGTGCCAGCAGTTACCTTGGGACAGCCAATCTAGCCAAAAACATTCAGTACTTC.